This record covers a single TCR beta chain. MiXCR, applied by TCRdb to the RT-PCR reads, yields one record per CDR3 protein. The sample holds about 680,000 distinct CDR3 sequences, 14% seen once. V lost 8 bases and J lost 5, with 16 bases in between. The germline V gene encodes CDR1 MDHEN and CDR2 SYDVKM. The CDR3 is made up of 13 amino acids. This TCR was sampled from a female donor in good health, serving as a healthy control. The material sequenced was memory CD4+ T cells from blood. V is TRBV28 and J is TRBJ2-7; D unresolved. The CDR3 loop reads CASSQKVTNEQYF. DNA for the CDR3: TGTGCCAGCTCCCAAAAAGTAACAAACGAGCAGTACTTC.